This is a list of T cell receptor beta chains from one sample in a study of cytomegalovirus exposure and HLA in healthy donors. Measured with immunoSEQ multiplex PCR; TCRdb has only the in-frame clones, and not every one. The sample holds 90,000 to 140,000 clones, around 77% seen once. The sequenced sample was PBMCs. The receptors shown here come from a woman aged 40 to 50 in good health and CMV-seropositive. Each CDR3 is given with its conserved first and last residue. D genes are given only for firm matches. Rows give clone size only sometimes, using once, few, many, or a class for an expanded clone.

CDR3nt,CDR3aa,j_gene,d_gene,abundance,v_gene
TGCAGCGTTGACCGCGGGAGTGGCCCAGATACGCAGTATTTT,CSVDRGSGPDTQYF,TRBJ2-3,TRBD2,-,TRBV29-1
TGTGCCAGCAGTTTGAGAGTAGCGGGGGGGCCAAGGGAGCAGTACTTC,CASSLRVAGGPREQYF,TRBJ2-7,TRBD2,-,TRBV27
TGTGCCAGCGGGTCGGCCATTGCCCACGAATCGAGAGGACAGGGGGTGTGGACGCAGTATTTT,CASGSAIAHESRGQGVWTQYF,TRBJ2-3,TRBD1,-,TRBV7-3
TGTGCCAGCAGCCAAGTCGGGGGACTAGGGGTCAATGAGCAGTTCTTC,CASSQVGGLGVNEQFF,TRBJ2-1,TRBD2,-,TRBV4-2
TGTGCCAGCAGCCCTAAGGGGTTCAATGAGCAGTTCTTC,CASSPKGFNEQFF,TRBJ2-1,-,-,TRBV7-9
TGTGCCAGCAGCCGGATTAGGGACAACCCAACTAATGAAAAACTGTTTTTT,CASSRIRDNPTNEKLFF,TRBJ1-4,-,-,TRBV11-2
TGTGCCAGCGCCGGGACTAGCCTTTCGTCTAGCACAGATACGCAGTATTTT,CASAGTSLSSSTDTQYF,TRBJ2-3,TRBD2,-,TRBV7-9
TGTGCCAGCTCACAGACCGGGACTAGCGGATCTAGCACAGATACGCAGTATTTT,CASSQTGTSGSSTDTQYF,TRBJ2-3,TRBD2,-,TRBV18
TGTGCCAGCAGTTTCCTTGGGGGGGCCGGGGAGCTGTTTTTT,CASSFLGGAGELFF,TRBJ2-2,TRBD2,-,TRBV28
TGTGCCAGCAGACCACCGGGGACTAACAGGGCTGGGCCTGGAAACACCATATATTTT,CASRPPGTNRAGPGNTIYF,TRBJ1-3,-,few,TRBV28
TGCGCCAGCAGCTTGCGGGAGCGGAGCACCGGGGAGCTGTTTTTT,CASSLRERSTGELFF,TRBJ2-2,-,few,TRBV5-1
TGTGCCAGCAGCTTAGTCACGGTCTCAGATACGCAGTATTTT,CASSLVTVSDTQYF,TRBJ2-3,-,few,TRBV11-2
TGCGCCAGCAGCCCACGGGACAGGGAAGCTGACGAGCAGTACTTC,CASSPRDREADEQYF,TRBJ2-7,TRBD1,once,TRBV4-1
TGTGCCAGTAGTATCAGCAGGGGAGCTAACTATGGCTACACCTTC,CASSISRGANYGYTF,TRBJ1-2,-,-,TRBV19
TGTGCCAGCAGCTTCCGGACAGGGTCCGAGACCCAGTACTTC,CASSFRTGSETQYF,TRBJ2-5,TRBD1,-,TRBV13
TGTGCCAGCAACCCGGGCGGCGGGAGCCCCTTCCGCGAGCAGTTCTTC,CASNPGGGSPFREQFF,TRBJ2-1,TRBD2,-,TRBV5-4
TGTGCCAGCAGCTTCCTTCCCGGGACTAGCGTACAGACCCAGTACTTC,CASSFLPGTSVQTQYF,TRBJ2-5,TRBD2,-,TRBV27
TGTGCCAGCAGCGTAGATTCGGGGGGTAGGGCTTTCTTT,CASSVDSGGRAFF,TRBJ1-1,-,-,TRBV9
TGTGCCAGCAGTCCCCGCCGGGGGGGAGGCACAGATACGCAGTATTTT,CASSPRRGGGTDTQYF,TRBJ2-3,TRBD2,-,TRBV2
TGTGCCAGCAGTTTAACAGGGGCTCTCGGAGAGACCCAGTACTTC,CASSLTGALGETQYF,TRBJ2-5,TRBD1,-,TRBV28
TGTGCCAGCAGCTCAACACGATCCCCGAACTACGAGCAGTACTTC,CASSSTRSPNYEQYF,TRBJ2-7,-,-,TRBV7-9
TGTGCCAGCAGCGGACAGGGGGCTTCTGGGGCCAACGTCCTGACTTTC,CASSGQGASGANVLTF,TRBJ2-6,TRBD1,-,TRBV7-3
TGCGCCAGCAGCTTTACAGGATCCGGGTCAAACACCATATATTTT,CASSFTGSGSNTIYF,TRBJ1-3,-,-,TRBV5-1
TGTGCCAGCAGCCCCAGGGGGGCTCCGTCCTACGAGCAGTACTTC,CASSPRGAPSYEQYF,TRBJ2-7,-,-,TRBV7-6
TGTGCCAGCAGTGAACCGACAGGGGTCAACAGCGAGCAGTACTTC,CASSEPTGVNSEQYF,TRBJ2-7,TRBD1,-,TRBV28
TGTGCCAGCAGCTTCTGGGGGCGGAACTCTGGAAACACCATATATTTT,CASSFWGRNSGNTIYF,TRBJ1-3,-,-,TRBV7-8
TGTGCCAGCAGCAGAACCCCTAGCGGGAGTAGCGATGAGCAGTTCTTC,CASSRTPSGSSDEQFF,TRBJ2-1,TRBD2,-,TRBV11-3
TGTGCCAGCAGTGGCGGGACTAGCGAGTCCGGGGAGCTGTTTTTT,CASSGGTSESGELFF,TRBJ2-2,TRBD2,-,TRBV6-5
TGCGCCAGCAGCTCCCCAACTAGCGCAACTAGCACAGATACGCAGTATTTT,CASSSPTSATSTDTQYF,TRBJ2-3,TRBD2,-,TRBV5-1
TGTGCCAGCAGGCGACCCGGGACAGGGCAAGAGACCCAGTACTTC,CASRRPGTGQETQYF,TRBJ2-5,TRBD1,-,TRBV2
TGCGCCAGCACCACCTCACTAGCGAGCGTCGGCAATGAGCAGTTCTTC,CASTTSLASVGNEQFF,TRBJ2-1,TRBD2,-,TRBV5-1
TGTGCCAGCAGCTCGGGGTTAGCGGGGGGCCGCGATTATCGCTCCTACGAGCAGTACTTC,CASSSGLAGGRDYRSYEQYF,TRBJ2-7,TRBD2,-,TRBV7-8
TGCGCCAGCAGCGAACAGGGGTCTGTATCCTACGAGCAGTACTTC,CASSEQGSVSYEQYF,TRBJ2-7,TRBD1,-,TRBV5-1
TGTGCCAGCTCACCGGGGAACACGAACCGGTCCAACGTGGACAGGCCGATATACGAGCAGTACTTC,CASSPGNTNRSNVDRPIYEQYF,TRBJ2-7,TRBD1,-,TRBV18
TGTGCCAGCAGTGAGTCGGGGACAGATACGCAGTATTTT,CASSESGTDTQYF,TRBJ2-3,-,-,TRBV2
TGTGCCAGCATGGCGGGAGATTACGAGCAGTACTTC,CASMAGDYEQYF,TRBJ2-7,TRBD2,-,TRBV6-1
TGTGCCAGCAGCCTTTGGGCGGGTCCCTACGAGCAGTACTTC,CASSLWAGPYEQYF,TRBJ2-7,-,-,TRBV28
TGTGCCAGCAGCCCCCGGGCGACAGGTCTACCCTATGGCTACACCTTC,CASSPRATGLPYGYTF,TRBJ1-2,-,-,TRBV7-9
TGTGCCAGCAGTCCTGACAGCGGGTCCGGTCAGCCCCAGCATTTT,CASSPDSGSGQPQHF,TRBJ1-5,-,-,TRBV7-2
TGCGCCAGCAGCCGGGGGGCTGAAGCTTTCTTT,CASSRGAEAFF,TRBJ1-1,-,-,TRBV4-1
TGTGCCAGCAGCTTCGGGGAAATCTACGAGCAGTACTTC,CASSFGEIYEQYF,TRBJ2-7,-,-,TRBV13